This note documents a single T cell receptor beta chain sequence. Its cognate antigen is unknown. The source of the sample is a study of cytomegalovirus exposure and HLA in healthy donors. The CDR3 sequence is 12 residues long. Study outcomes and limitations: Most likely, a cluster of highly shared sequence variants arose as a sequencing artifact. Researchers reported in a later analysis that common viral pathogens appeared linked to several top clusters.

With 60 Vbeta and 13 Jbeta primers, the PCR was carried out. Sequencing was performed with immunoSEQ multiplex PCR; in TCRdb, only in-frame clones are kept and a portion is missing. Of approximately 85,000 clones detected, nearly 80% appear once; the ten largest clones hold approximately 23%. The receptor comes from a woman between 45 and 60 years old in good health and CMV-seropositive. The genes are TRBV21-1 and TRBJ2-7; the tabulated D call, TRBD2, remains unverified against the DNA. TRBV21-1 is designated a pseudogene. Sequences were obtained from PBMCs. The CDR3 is CASSKGEYEQYV. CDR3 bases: TGTGCCAGCAGCAAAGGGGAGTACGAGCAGTACGTC.